The 32 T cell receptor beta chains given below trace back to one sample, sequenced in a study of T cells in Graves' hyperthyroidism and ophthalmopathy. Template material for amplifying TCR beta CDR3 regions consisted of RNA transcripts. The TCR CDR3 first-round RT-PCR relied on the HTBI primer set. Each CDR3 protein is one row after TCRdb ran MiXCR on the multiplex PCR reads. The sample holds about 35,000 distinct CDR3 sequences; 40% to 55% are singletons and the top ten take 6.2%. The sequencing input was blood. Every receptor here comes from a woman in her forties or fifties with Graves' hyperthyroidism that later progressed to Graves' ophthalmopathy.

The chain links TRBV20-1 to TRBJ2-1; 10 bases line up with TRBD2. The CDR3 loop spans 16 amino acids. The germline CDR1 and CDR2 sequences are DFQATT and SNEGSKA (reference sequence). The trim removed 2 bases at V and 3 bases at J, leaving 7 bases unmatched. The CDR3 spells CSARSLSSGSYNEQFF. The CDR3, as DNA: TGCAGTGCTAGATCCCTGTCTAGCGGGAGCTACAATGAGCAGTTCTTC.

Of note for this clonotype: The conserved closing phenylalanine or tryptophan is absent in this CDR3, likely reflecting a read error. Because the CDR3's place on the DNA is in doubt, the DNA is left out and the CDR3 is given as listed by TCRdb. The V and J genes are TRBV6-1 and TRBJ2-6; TRBD1 was called by the table and not checked on the DNA. The CDR3 region is 11 residues in length, termini included. The V gene's germline CDR1 is MNHNS and CDR2 SASEGT. The CDR3 here is CASRKTGGLII.

Comments on this clonotype: Because it lacks the conserved phenylalanine or tryptophan at the end, this CDR3 is likely a read error. This chain connects TRBV5-4 to TRBJ1-4; D is unclear. Germline-derived CDR1 and CDR2 are SGHNT and YYREEE (reference sequence). The CDR3 totals 14 residues. CDR3 sequence (DNA): TGTGTCAGCAGCAACTTTCTCGAGAATGAAAAACTGTTTATT. It yields the protein CVSSNFLENEKLFI.

This chain uses TRBV20-1 with TRBJ2-3; TRBD1 is a possible D gene (6 bases). The CDR3 contains 13 residues. The V gene's germline CDR1 is DFQATT and CDR2 SNEGSKA (reference sequence). The V gene lost 6 bases and the J gene lost 6 bases, with 16 bases spanning the gap. DNA of the CDR3: TGCAGTGCCCCCTACTCAGGGGAGGATACGCAGTATTTT. Translating gives CSAPYSGEDTQYF.

A note on this clonotype: The missing conserved phenylalanine or tryptophan at the end of this CDR3 makes a read error likely. The chain has TRBV11-2 and TRBJ1-5, with D unresolved. Germline V gene data show CDR1 as SGHAT and CDR2 as FQNNGV. This CDR3 has 13 amino acids. CDR3 bases: TGTGCCTGCAGCTTAGAGTGGGGTCAGCCCCAGCATTTG. It yields the protein CACSLEWGQPQHL.

The genes are TRBV5-1 and TRBJ2-2, with 11 bases aligning to TRBD2. Losses at the gene ends were 4 bases for V and 1 base for J; bases not matched to a gene: 3. The CDR3 has 16 residues. Germline V lookup: CDR1 SGHRS, CDR2 YFSETQ. The CDR3 loop is CASSTGTSGNTGELFF. For the CDR3, the DNA is TGCGCCAGCAGCACCGGGACTAGCGGGAACACCGGGGAGCTGTTTTTT.

This clonotype was seen ten or more times. V usage is TRBV20-1 and J usage is TRBJ1-4; D is unresolved. Trimming removed 2 bases at V and 2 bases at J, with 9 bases between. The CDR3 extends over 14 amino acids. Per the germline V gene, CDR1 is DFQATT and CDR2 is SNEGSKA (reference sequence). The CDR3 bases are TGCAGTGCTAGATCCCAGACCACTAATGAAAAACTGTTTTTT. It is translated as CSARSQTTNEKLFF.

Many counts were recorded for this clonotype. The chain couples TRBV5-1 to TRBJ2-1; no definite D call. CDR3 length equals 14 residues. Germline CDR1 SGHRS, CDR2 YFSETQ. V shed 5 bases and J shed 2 bases, with 11 bases lying between them. The CDR3 sequence is CASRWQSTYNEQFF. The CDR3 nucleotides are TGCGCCAGCAGATGGCAGAGCACCTACAATGAGCAGTTCTTC.

The chain combines TRBV20-1 with TRBJ2-2; D possibly matches TRBD1 or TRBD2 (5 bases each). V was clipped by 1 base and J by 1 base, with 13 bases between them. The CDR3 is 16 residues long. Germline CDR1 is DFQATT and CDR2 is SNEGSKA (reference sequence). The CDR3 is CSARAPGRMNTGELFF. In DNA, the CDR3 is TGCAGTGCTAGAGCCCCGGGACGGATGAACACCGGGGAGCTGTTTTTT.

This clonotype was recorded at least ten times. This chain uses TRBV5-4 with TRBJ1-2; TRBD1 matches at 7 bases. The trim removed 2 bases at V and 2 bases at J, leaving 6 bases unmatched. Per germline, CDR1 SGHNT and CDR2 YYREEE (reference sequence). The CDR3 runs 15 residues. The DNA for the CDR3 is TGTGCCAGCAGCTTTTCCCGGGACAGCAACTATGGCTACACCTTC. It translates to CASSFSRDSNYGYTF.

This clonotype showed up many times. The gene calls are TRBV5-1 and TRBJ2-3; 7 nucleotides line up with TRBD1. The CDR3 contains 14 residues. The ends lost 7 bases at V and 1 base at J; junction bases unmatched: 6. Germline V gene sequence: CDR1 SGHRS, CDR2 YFSETQ. The chain's CDR3 is CASLGDRGTDTQYF. The CDR3 DNA reads as TGCGCCAGCCTCGGGGACAGAGGCACAGATACGCAGTATTTT. Combining the CDR3 with reference TRBV5-1 and TRBJ2-3 gives the whole variable domain KAGVTQTPRYLIKTRGQQVTLSCSPISGHRSVSWYQQTPGQGLQFLFEYFSETQRNKGNFPGRFSGRQFSNSRSEMNVSTLELGDSALYLCASLGDRGTDTQYFGPGTRLTVL.

This clonotype was found many times. This sequence joins TRBV12-3 or TRBV12-4 and TRBJ2-5, with D tentatively TRBD2 (5 bases). The ends were cut back, 7 bases at V and 4 bases at J, with 13 bases in the middle. The CDR3 totals 13 residues. The CDR3 coding sequence is TGTGCCAGCAACGGAGGCAGGACAGAGACCCAGTACTTC. This sequence encodes CASNGGRTETQYF.

About this clonotype itself: One junction end does not reproduce the germline sequence, and a read error may be involved. J is TRBJ1-1 and V is TRBV25-1; 8 nucleotides match TRBD1. The CDR3 loop spans 15 amino acids. Germline V gene sequence: CDR1 MGHDK, CDR2 SYGVNS. DNA for the CDR3: TGTGCCAGCAGTGTGACAGGGGTGTGGAACACTGAGGCTTTCTTT. It encodes CASSVTGVWNTEAFF.

With respect to this clonotype: It may be a read error: a sequence one base away is much more abundant. This rearrangement joins TRBV11-2 to TRBJ2-7, with 7 bases that match TRBD2. Germline CDR1 reads SGHAT; CDR2 reads FQNNGV. The J segment lost 2 bases and the V segment lost 3 bases, leaving 4 bases of the junction unmatched. This CDR3 has 14 residues. The CDR3 region is CASSLGGGAYEQYF. CDR3 coding DNA: TGTGCCAGCAGCTTGGGGGGGGGGGCCTACGAGCAGTACTTC.

The chain has TRBV20-1 and TRBJ1-5; TRBD1 aligns across 9 bases. Germline V gene sequence: CDR1 DFQATT, CDR2 SNEGSKA (reference sequence). The ends lost 6 bases at V and 3 bases at J; junction bases unmatched: 9. This CDR3 comprises 15 residues. The CDR3 DNA reads as TGCAGTGCCACGGACAGGGGAGGGAACAATCAGCCCCAGCATTTT. Encoded protein: CSATDRGGNNQPQHF.

This clonotype was recorded at least ten times. V gene TRBV20-1 combines with J gene TRBJ1-1; D not certain. The V end was cut by 4 bases, the J end by 7 bases, with 13 bases between. This CDR3 has 12 amino acids. Germline values: CDR1 DFQATT, CDR2 SNEGSKA (reference sequence). This CDR3 reads CSATPPGGEAFF. The CDR3, as DNA: TGCAGTGCTACCCCCCCGGGAGGTGAAGCTTTCTTT.

The chain links TRBV5-6 to TRBJ2-5, with TRBD1 matching 10 bases. V dropped 2 bases and J dropped 5; count of bases not matched to a gene: 6. CDR1 is SGHDT and CDR2 is YYEEEE in the germline V gene. The CDR3 runs 15 residues. CDR3 sequence (DNA): TGTGCCAGCAGCTTATCCGGGACAGGGGTCGAGACCCAGTACTTC. It specifies CASSLSGTGVETQYF.

The chain carries TRBV14 and TRBJ2-7, with D possibly matching TRBD2 (5 bases). The V gene lost 4 bases and the J gene lost 2 bases, with 15 bases spanning the gap. Germline V lookup: CDR1 SGHDN, CDR2 FVKESK. The CDR3 sequence is 15 residues long. CDR3 coding DNA: TGTGCCAGCAGCCCATTTCAAGAGGGTCCCTACGAGCAGTACTTC. Its translation is CASSPFQEGPYEQYF. Together with reference TRBV14 and TRBJ2-7, the CDR3 gives the full variable domain: EAGVTQFPSHSVIEKGQTVTLRCDPISGHDNLYWYRRVMGKEIKFLLHFVKESKQDESGMPNNRFLAERTGGTYSTLKVQPAELEDSGVYFCASSPFQEGPYEQYFGPGTRLTVT.

This clonotype has ten or more counts. The DNA of the CDR3 is TGTGCCAGCAGTGAAAGCAGGAACACTGAAGCTTTCTTT. It specifies CASSESRNTEAFF. V and J are TRBV2 and TRBJ1-1; D is uncertain. The CDR3 sequence is 13 residues long. Germline CDR1 is SNHLY and CDR2 is FYNNEI. V dropped 2 bases and J dropped 1 base, with 5 bases sitting between them.

Ten or more counts support this clonotype. The chain joins TRBV6-2 or TRBV6-3 to TRBJ2-4; D tentatively reads TRBD1 or TRBD2 (5 bases each). V lost 6 bases and J lost 9, with 9 bases in between. The CDR3 covers 11 residues. CDR1 MNHEY and CDR2 SVGEGT come from the germline V gene. The CDR3 sequence: CASRLGVIQYF. CDR3 sequence (DNA): TGTGCCAGCAGACTAGGGGTCATTCAGTACTTC.

This rearrangement joins TRBV15 to TRBJ2-7; TRBD2 agrees at 9 bases. V shed 1 base, J shed 1 base, and the junction held 2 bases outside the gene matches. The CDR3 extends over 15 amino acids. From germline, CDR1 is LNHNV and CDR2 YYDKDF (reference sequence). CDR3 nucleotides: TGTGCCACCAGCAGAGGACTAGCGGATTCCTACGAGCAGTACTTC. It encodes CATSRGLADSYEQYF. The whole variable domain, filled in from reference TRBV15 and TRBJ2-7, reads DAMVIQNPRYQVTQFGKPVTLSCSQTLNHNVMYWYQQKSSQAPKLLFHYYDKDFNNEADTPDNFQSRRPNTSFCFLDIRSPGLGDTAMYLCATSRGLADSYEQYFGPGTRLTVT.

The rearrangement joins TRBV7-2 to TRBJ2-3, with D possibly being TRBD2 (6 bases). Germline V CDR1 and CDR2: SGHTA, FQGNSA. The CDR3 runs to 15 residues. With 1 base removed from V and 3 bases from J, the gap between germline ends came to 11 bases. CDR3 DNA sequence: TGTGCCAGCAGCTTAGGAGCTGGAGGGACAGATACGCAGTATTTT. Protein sequence: CASSLGAGGTDTQYF.

This clonotype was seen at least ten times. The V gene is TRBV12-3 or TRBV12-4, the J gene TRBJ2-7; D gene ambiguous. The CDR3 loop spans 11 amino acids. The V gene lost 4 bases and the J gene lost 9 bases, with 10 bases spanning the gap. The CDR3 DNA reads TGTGCCAGCAGTTCCGCGTGGGTGCAGTACTTC. Its protein is CASSSAWVQYF.

This clonotype was counted at least ten times. The V and J genes are TRBV20-1 and TRBJ1-3; D call uncertain. Germline V lookup: CDR1 DFQATT, CDR2 SNEGSKA (reference sequence). CDR3 length: 14 amino acids. The V end lost 5 bases, the J end lost 2 bases, and 13 bases lay between the germline ends. CDR3 amino acids: CSARPDTAGNTIYF. The CDR3 nucleotides read TGCAGTGCTCGACCTGACACTGCTGGAAACACCATATATTTT.

This clonotype appeared many times. This chain connects TRBV9 to TRBJ2-2; D possibly corresponds to TRBD2 (6 bases). CDR1 is SGDLS and CDR2 is YYNGEE in the germline V gene. The CDR3 consists of 13 residues. Trimming cost V 4 bases and J 7 bases, with 11 bases left between them. The CDR3 DNA sequence: TGTGCCAGCAGCTTAGACGGGGGCGGGGAGCTGTTTTTT. Its protein is CASSLDGGGELFF.

This clonotype was picked up many times. The V and J genes are TRBV20-1 and TRBJ2-5, with a tentative D call TRBD2 (6 bases). Per germline, CDR1 DFQATT and CDR2 SNEGSKA (reference sequence). V was shortened by 6 bases and J by 5 bases, with 13 bases between the two germline ends. CDR3 size: 12 residues. The CDR3 DNA is TGCAGTGCCAAAACTAGCTTGGAGACCCAGTACTTC. It yields the protein CSAKTSLETQYF.

CDR3 amino acids: CALTSGTVNEQFF. CDR3 sequence (DNA): TGTGCTCTAACTAGCGGGACTGTCAATGAGCAGTTCTTC. V is TRBV7-6 and J is TRBJ2-1; 10 nucleotides match TRBD2. The CDR3 extends over 13 amino acids. Germline V CDR1 and CDR2: SGHVS, FNYEAQ.

The chain has TRBV7-9 and TRBJ2-5; TRBD2 might be the D (6 bases). CDR3 size: 14 residues. Germline assignment: CDR1 SEHNR and CDR2 FQNEAQ (reference sequence). Trimming pared 8 bases from V and 4 bases from J, leaving 17 bases between. This CDR3 reads CASGTPSVRETQYF. CDR3 sequence (DNA): TGTGCCAGCGGAACCCCTAGCGTAAGAGAGACCCAGTACTTC.

The chain combines TRBV6-2 or TRBV6-3 with TRBJ2-1; D gene unclear. The CDR3 totals 13 residues. Trimming stripped 2 bases from V and 12 bases from J, with 14 bases between. Germline V gene sequence: CDR1 MNHEY, CDR2 SVGEGT. The DNA for the CDR3 is TGTGCCAGCAGTTACGTCCCCACAGATACGCAGTTCTTC. Residues: CASSYVPTDTQFF.

This clonotype appeared many times. The V call is TRBV14, the J call TRBJ1-3; 8 bases align to TRBD1. Germline CDR1 is SGHDN and CDR2 is FVKESK. The CDR3 is made up of 16 amino acids. V shed 4 bases and J 2 bases; nucleotides not matched to a gene: 7. CDR3 coding DNA: TGTGCCAGCAGCCCTTGGACAGGGATCACTGGAAACACCATATATTTT. This codes for CASSPWTGITGNTIYF.

A word on this clonotype: The germline gene is not matched at one end of the junction; a read error may be the cause. V usage is TRBV12-3 or TRBV12-4 and J usage is TRBJ2-3; tentative D call: TRBD2 (6 bases). The CDR3 runs 16 residues. Here the CDR3 DNA reads TGTGCCAGCAGCTTAGTTATTAGCGGTGGTGCCGAGGAGCAGTATTTT. This codes for CASSLVISGGAEEQYF.

Ten or more counts support this clonotype. The V gene is TRBV19, the J gene TRBJ2-7; 10 positions agree with TRBD1. Germline-derived CDR1 and CDR2 are LNHDA and SQIVND (reference sequence). This CDR3 region has 14 residues. V shed 4 bases and J 9 bases; nucleotides not matched to a gene: 9. The CDR3 nucleotides are TGTGCCAGTAGTACTGACCGGACAGGGGGAACGCAGTACTTC. Residues: CASSTDRTGGTQYF.